This T cell receptor beta chain was sequenced for a study of cytomegalovirus exposure and HLA in healthy donors. Study-level results: A few of the chains that were CMV-associated were confirmed in vitro to be specific for CMV antigens. Researchers counted around 180 TCR beta chains as cytomegalovirus-associated.

Libraries were prepared by immunoSEQ multiplex PCR; TCRdb keeps only in-frame clonotypes and omits some of them. In the table there are 200,000 to 250,000 clones, around 86% of which are singletons. Germline lookup yields CDR1 WSHSY and CDR2 SAAADI. The CDR3 has 15 residues. V was pared by 0 bases and J by 4 bases, with 13 bases between. This clone has a handful of counts. As yet, its antigen is unknown. The TCR originated in a woman under 30 in good health and CMV-seropositive. This chain joins TRBV10-2 and TRBJ2-7; a possible D gene is TRBD1 (6 bases). Input material: PBMCs. DNA of the CDR3: TGCGCCAGCAGTGAGTCGACAGGACGGTTGTACGAGCAGTACTTC. This translates into CASSESTGRLYEQYF.